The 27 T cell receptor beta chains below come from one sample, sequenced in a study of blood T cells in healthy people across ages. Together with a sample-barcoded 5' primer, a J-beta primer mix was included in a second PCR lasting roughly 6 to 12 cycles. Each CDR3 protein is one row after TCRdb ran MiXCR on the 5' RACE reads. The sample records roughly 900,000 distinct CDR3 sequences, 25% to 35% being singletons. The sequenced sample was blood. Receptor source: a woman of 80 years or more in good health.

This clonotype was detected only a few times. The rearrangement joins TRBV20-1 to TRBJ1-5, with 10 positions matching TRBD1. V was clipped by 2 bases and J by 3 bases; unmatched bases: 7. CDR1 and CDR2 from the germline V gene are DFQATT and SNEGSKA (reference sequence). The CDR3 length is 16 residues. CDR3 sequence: CSARLPTGGDNQPQHF. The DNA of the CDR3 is TGCAGTGCTAGATTGCCGACAGGGGGCGACAATCAGCCCCAGCATTTT.

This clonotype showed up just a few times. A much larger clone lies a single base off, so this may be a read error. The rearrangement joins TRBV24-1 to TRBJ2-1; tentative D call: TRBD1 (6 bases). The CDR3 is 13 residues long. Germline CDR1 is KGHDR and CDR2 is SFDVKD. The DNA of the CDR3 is TGTACCACCGCAACAAACAGGGTTAATGAGCAGTTCTTC. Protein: CTTATNRVNEQFF.

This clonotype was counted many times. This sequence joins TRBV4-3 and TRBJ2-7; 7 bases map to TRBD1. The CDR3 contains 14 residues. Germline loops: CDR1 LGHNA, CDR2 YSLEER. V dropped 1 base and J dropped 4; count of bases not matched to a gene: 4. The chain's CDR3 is CASSQVRGIYEQYF. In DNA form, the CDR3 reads TGCGCCAGCAGCCAAGTCAGGGGGATATACGAGCAGTACTTC.

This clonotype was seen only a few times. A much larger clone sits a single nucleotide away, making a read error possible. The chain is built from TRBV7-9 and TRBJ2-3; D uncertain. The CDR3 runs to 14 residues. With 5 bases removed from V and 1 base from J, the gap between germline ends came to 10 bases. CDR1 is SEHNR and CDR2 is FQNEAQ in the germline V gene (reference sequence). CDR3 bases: TGTGCCAGCAGCCCCCCCCTTGGCACAGATACGCAGTATTTT. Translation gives CASSPPLGTDTQYF.

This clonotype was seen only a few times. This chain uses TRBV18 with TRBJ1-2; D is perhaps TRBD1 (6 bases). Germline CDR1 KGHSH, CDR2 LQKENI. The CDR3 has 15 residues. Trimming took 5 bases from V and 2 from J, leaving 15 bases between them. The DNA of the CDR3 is TGTGCCAGCTCAGCGGACAGCCCTAGGAACTATGGCTACACCTTC. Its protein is CASSADSPRNYGYTF.

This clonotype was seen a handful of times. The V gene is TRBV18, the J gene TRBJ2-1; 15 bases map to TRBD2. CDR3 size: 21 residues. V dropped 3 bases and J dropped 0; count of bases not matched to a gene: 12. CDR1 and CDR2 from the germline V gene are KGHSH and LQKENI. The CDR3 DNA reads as TGTGCCAGCTCACCGAGTCCCGGGACTAGCGGGGGGTTAAGCTCCTACAATGAGCAGTTCTTC. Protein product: CASSPSPGTSGGLSSYNEQFF.

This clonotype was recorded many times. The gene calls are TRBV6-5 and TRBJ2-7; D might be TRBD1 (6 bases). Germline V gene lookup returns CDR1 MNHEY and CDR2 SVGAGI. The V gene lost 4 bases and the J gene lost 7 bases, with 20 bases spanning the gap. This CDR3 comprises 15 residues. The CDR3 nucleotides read TGTGCCAGCAGTTTCCGGGACACAAGTAGAGGAGAGCAGTACTTC. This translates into CASSFRDTSRGEQYF.

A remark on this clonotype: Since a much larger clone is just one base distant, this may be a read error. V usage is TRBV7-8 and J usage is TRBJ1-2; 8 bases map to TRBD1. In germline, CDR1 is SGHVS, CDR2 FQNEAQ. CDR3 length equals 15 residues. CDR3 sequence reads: CVSSSRTGTNYGYTF. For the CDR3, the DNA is TGTGTCAGCAGCTCACGGACAGGGACTAACTATGGCTACACCTTC.

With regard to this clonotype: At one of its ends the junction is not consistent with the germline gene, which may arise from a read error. The CDR3 is CASKGLATGERFF. The CDR3 nucleotides read TGTGCCAGCAAGGGACTGGCCACCGGGGAGCGGTTTTTT. J is TRBJ2-2 and V is TRBV7-8, with D perhaps TRBD2 (6 bases). CDR1 and CDR2 from the germline V gene are SGHVS and FQNEAQ. The CDR3 extends over 13 amino acids.

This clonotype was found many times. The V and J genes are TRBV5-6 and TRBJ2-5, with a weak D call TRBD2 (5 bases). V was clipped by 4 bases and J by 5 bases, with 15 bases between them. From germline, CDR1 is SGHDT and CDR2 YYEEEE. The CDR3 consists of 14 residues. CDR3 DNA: TGTGCCAGCAGCCGCTCAGCCTGGAGGGAGACCCAGTACTTC. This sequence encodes CASSRSAWRETQYF. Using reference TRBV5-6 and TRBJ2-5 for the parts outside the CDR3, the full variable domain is DAGVTQSPTHLIKTRGQQVTLRCSPKSGHDTVSWYQQALGQGPQFIFQYYEEEERQRGNFPDRFSGHQFPNYSSELNVNALLLGDSALYLCASSRSAWRETQYFGPGTRLLVL.

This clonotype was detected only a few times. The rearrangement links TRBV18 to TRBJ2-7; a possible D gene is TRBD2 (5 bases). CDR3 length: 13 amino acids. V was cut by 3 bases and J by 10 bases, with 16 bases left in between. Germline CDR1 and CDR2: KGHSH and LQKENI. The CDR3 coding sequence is TGTGCCAGCTCACCTGAGCGGTCCGGGCCCCAGTACTTC. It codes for CASSPERSGPQYF.

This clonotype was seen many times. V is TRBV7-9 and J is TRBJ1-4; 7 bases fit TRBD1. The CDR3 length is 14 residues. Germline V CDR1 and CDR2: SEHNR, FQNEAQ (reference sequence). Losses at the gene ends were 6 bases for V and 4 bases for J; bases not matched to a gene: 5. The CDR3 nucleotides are TGTGCCAGCAGTGCCGGGACAGTTAATGAAAAACTGTTTTTT. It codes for CASSAGTVNEKLFF.

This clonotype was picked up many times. The CDR3 is CASSLNRVYGYTF. CDR3 nucleotide sequence: TGTGCCAGCAGCTTAAACAGGGTATATGGCTACACCTTC. The J gene is TRBJ1-2, the V gene TRBV7-2; D might be TRBD1 (6 bases). Germline V gives CDR1 SGHTA, CDR2 FQGNSA. The ends were cut back, 2 bases at V and 5 bases at J, with 9 bases in the middle. The CDR3 runs to 13 residues.

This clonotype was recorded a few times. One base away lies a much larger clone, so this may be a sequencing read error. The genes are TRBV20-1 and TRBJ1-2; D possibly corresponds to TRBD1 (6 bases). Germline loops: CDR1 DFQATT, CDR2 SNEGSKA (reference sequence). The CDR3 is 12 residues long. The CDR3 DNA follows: TGCAGGGCTAGAGGTTCAGGGGAGGGCTACACCTTC. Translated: CRARGSGEGYTF.

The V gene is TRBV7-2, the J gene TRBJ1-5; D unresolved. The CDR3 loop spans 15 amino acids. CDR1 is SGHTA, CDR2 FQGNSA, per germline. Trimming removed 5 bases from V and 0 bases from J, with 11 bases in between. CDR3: CASSPGMTSNQPQHF. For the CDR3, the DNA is TGTGCCAGCAGCCCCGGGATGACTAGCAATCAGCCCCAGCATTTT.

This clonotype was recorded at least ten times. CDR3 sequence reads: CASSYSGEYGYTF. The CDR3 DNA reads as TGTGCCAGCAGTTACTCAGGCGAGTATGGCTACACCTTC. The chain links TRBV6-2 or TRBV6-3 to TRBJ1-2; D not resolved. V was cut by 0 bases and J by 5 bases, with 7 bases left in between. CDR3 size: 13 residues. Germline CDR1 reads MNHEY; CDR2 reads SVGEGT.

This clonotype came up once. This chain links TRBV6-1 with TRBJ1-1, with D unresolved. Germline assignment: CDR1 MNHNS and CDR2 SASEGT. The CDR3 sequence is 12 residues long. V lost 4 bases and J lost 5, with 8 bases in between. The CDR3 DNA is TGTGCCAGCAGTGTGGCGGAAACTGAAGCTTTCTTT. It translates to CASSVAETEAFF.

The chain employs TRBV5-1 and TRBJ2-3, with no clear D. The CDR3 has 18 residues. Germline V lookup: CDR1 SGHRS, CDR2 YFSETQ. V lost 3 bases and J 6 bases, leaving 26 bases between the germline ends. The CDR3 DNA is TGCGCCAGCAGCTCAGCGCCGGGCGGCCCCTCGCCCTATGATACGCAGTATTTT. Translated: CASSSAPGGPSPYDTQYF.

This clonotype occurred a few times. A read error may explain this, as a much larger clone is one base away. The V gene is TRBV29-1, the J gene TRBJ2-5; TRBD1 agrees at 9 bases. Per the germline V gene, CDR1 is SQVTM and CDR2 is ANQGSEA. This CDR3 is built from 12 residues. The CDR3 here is CTTGGSQETQYF. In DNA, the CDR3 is TGCACGACAGGGGGAAGTCAAGAGACCCAGTACTTC.

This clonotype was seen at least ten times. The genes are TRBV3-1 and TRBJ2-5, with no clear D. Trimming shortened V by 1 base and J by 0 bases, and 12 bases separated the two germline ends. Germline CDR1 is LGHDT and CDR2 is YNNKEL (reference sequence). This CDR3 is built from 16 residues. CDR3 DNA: TGTGCCAGCAGCCAAGGTGAGAGGATGTACCAAGAGACCCAGTACTTC. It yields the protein CASSQGERMYQETQYF.

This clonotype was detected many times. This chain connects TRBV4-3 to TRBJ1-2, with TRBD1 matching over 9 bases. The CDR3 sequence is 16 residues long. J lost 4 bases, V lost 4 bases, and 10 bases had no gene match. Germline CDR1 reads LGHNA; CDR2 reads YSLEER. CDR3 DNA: TGCGCCAGCAGCCCGAGGACGGGACAGGGCGGCTATGGCTACACCTTC. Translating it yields CASSPRTGQGGYGYTF.

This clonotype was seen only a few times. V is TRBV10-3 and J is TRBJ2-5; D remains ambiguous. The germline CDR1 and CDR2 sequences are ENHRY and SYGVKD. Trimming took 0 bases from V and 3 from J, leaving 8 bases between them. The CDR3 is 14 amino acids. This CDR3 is CAISESNRKETQYF. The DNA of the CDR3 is TGTGCCATCAGTGAGTCGAACAGAAAAGAGACCCAGTACTTC.

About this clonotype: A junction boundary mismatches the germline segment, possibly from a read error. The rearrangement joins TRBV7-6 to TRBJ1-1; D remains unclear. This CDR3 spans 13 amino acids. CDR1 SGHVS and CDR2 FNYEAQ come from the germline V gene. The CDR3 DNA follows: TGTGTCAGCAGCTTAAGCGAGAACACTGAAGCTTTCTTT. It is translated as CVSSLSENTEAFF.

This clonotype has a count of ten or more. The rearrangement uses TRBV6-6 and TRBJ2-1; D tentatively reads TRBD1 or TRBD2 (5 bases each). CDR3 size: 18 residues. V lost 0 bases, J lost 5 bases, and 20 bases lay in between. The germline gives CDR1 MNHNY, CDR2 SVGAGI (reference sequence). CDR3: CASSYSAPTGTGDNEQFF. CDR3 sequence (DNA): TGTGCCAGCAGTTACTCGGCCCCTACCGGGACCGGCGACAATGAGCAGTTCTTC.

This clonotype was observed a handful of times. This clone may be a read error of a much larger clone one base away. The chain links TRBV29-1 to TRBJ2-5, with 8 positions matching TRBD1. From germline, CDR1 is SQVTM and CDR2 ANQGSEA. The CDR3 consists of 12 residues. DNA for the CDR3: TGCAGCATTGAAAGGACAGGGGAGACCCAGTACTTC. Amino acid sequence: CSIERTGETQYF.

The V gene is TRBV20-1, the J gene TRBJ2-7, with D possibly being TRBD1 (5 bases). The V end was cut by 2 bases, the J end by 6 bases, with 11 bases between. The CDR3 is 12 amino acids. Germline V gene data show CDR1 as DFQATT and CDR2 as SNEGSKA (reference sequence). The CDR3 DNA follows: TGCAGTGCTAGAAGTCACACAGGCGAGCAGTACTTC. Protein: CSARSHTGEQYF.

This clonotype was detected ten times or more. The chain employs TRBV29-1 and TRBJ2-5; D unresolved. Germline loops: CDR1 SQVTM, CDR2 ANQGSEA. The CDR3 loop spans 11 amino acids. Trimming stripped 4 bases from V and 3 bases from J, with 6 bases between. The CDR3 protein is CSVGLEETQYF. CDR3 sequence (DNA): TGCAGCGTTGGGTTGGAAGAGACCCAGTACTTC.